A single sample is the source of the 5 T cell receptor beta chains below, sequenced in a study of cytomegalovirus exposure and HLA in healthy donors (dated by TCRdb to about 2017). Receptor amplification or capture employed the immunoSEQ multiplex PCR assay. The multiplex PCR relied on a mix of 60 forward primers for TCR Vbeta segments and 13 reverse primers for TCR Jbeta segments. The clones in this table, taken by TCRdb from immuneACCESS, are in-frame only. Not every clone is retained; where verified, under half of the shortfall comes from an unresolved V gene, and the cause of the rest is unknown. Counted in this sample were roughly 83,000 clones; less than 85% of them appeared once. Together, the top ten hold 4% to 4.5% of the sample. The sample consisted of PBMCs. These TCRs come from a man aged 60-69 years in good health and CMV-seronegative.

The chain joins TRBV10-3 to TRBJ1-2; D is unclear. The CDR3 spans 12 residues. From germline, CDR1 is ENHRY and CDR2 SYGVKD. Trimming removed 5 bases at V and 7 bases at J, with 11 bases between. The DNA of the CDR3 is TGTGCCATCAGTCCGTCCGTCGGTGGCTACACCTTC. Translation: CAISPSVGGYTF.

The V call is TRBV7-3, the J call TRBJ2-2; D is perhaps TRBD2 (5 bases). The CDR3 length is 14 residues. The germline CDR1 and CDR2 sequences are SGHTA and FQGTGA. The V gene lost 5 bases and the J gene lost 1 base, with 8 bases spanning the gap. The CDR3 spells CASSLDLNTGELFF. The CDR3 nucleotides read TGTGCCAGCAGCCTGGACTTGAACACCGGGGAGCTGTTTTTT.

This sequence joins TRBV2 and TRBJ2-3; D gene unclear. From germline, CDR1 is SNHLY and CDR2 FYNNEI. The CDR3 has 11 residues. The V gene lost 8 bases and the J gene lost 6 bases, with 9 bases spanning the gap. The DNA of the CDR3 is TGTGCCAGCTCTAGGTCTGATACGCAGTATTTT. This codes for CASSRSDTQYF.

This clone was detected once. The chain has TRBV6-6 and TRBJ2-7; tentative D call: TRBD2 (7 bases). The V and J ends lost 4 bases and 2 bases respectively, with 18 bases between them. Germline V gene data show CDR1 as MNHNY and CDR2 as SVGAGI (reference sequence). CDR3 length: 16 residues. The CDR3 sequence is CASSSPGGGPPYEQYF. The DNA of the CDR3 is TGTGCCAGCAGTTCCCCGGGCGGGGGCCCTCCCTACGAGCAGTACTTC.

The gene calls are TRBV5-6 and TRBJ2-1; 7 bases are shared with TRBD1. The junction had 10 bases not matched to a gene; V was cut back by 4 bases and J by 15 bases. The CDR3 extends over 12 amino acids. Germline CDR1 reads SGHDT; CDR2 reads YYEEEE. CDR3 sequence (DNA): TGTGCCAGCAGCCGATCGACAGGGAAGGGGTTCTTC. This encodes CASSRSTGKGFF.